One and the same sample provided the 15 T cell receptor beta chains below, sequenced in a study of blood T cells in healthy people across ages. A second PCR of about 6 to 12 cycles used a sample-barcoded 5' primer and a J-beta primer mix. Each CDR3 protein is one row after TCRdb ran MiXCR on the 5' RACE reads. Of about 720,000 distinct CDR3 sequences listed, 20% to 25% are singletons. Specimen: blood. These receptors originate from a man aged 65 to 79 in good health.

This clonotype was seen only a few times. The chain is built from TRBV6-5 and TRBJ1-3; D perhaps matches TRBD1 (5 bases). The CDR3 has 16 amino acids. CDR1 and CDR2 from the germline V gene are MNHEY and SVGAGI. V lost 6 bases to trimming and J lost 0 bases, with 15 bases between them. This chain's CDR3 is CASRGKTVRSGNTIYF. The CDR3 DNA reads as TGTGCCAGCAGGGGAAAGACAGTCCGCTCTGGAAACACCATATATTTT.

This clonotype has more than one count but fewer than ten. This chain links TRBV19 with TRBJ2-3, with 13 positions matching TRBD2. Germline lookup yields CDR1 LNHDA and CDR2 SQIVND (reference sequence). This CDR3 is built from 16 residues. V was pared by 5 bases and J by 5 bases, with 7 bases of the junction left unmatched. The CDR3 DNA reads TGTGCCAGTAGTTTCGGACTAGCGGGAGTCCTAGATACGCAGTATTTT. This gives the protein CASSFGLAGVLDTQYF.

A few counts support this clonotype. The chain has TRBV7-2 and TRBJ2-5; D gene ambiguous. The DNA end is a closer match to TRBJ2-7, so the J assignment may be wrong. Germline-derived CDR1 and CDR2 are SGHTA and FQGNSA. The CDR3 length is 15 residues. CDR3 coding DNA: TGTGCCAGCAGCCCCTGGTTCAGTAGTTCCTACGAGCAGTACTTC. Translating it yields CASSPWFSSSYEQYF.

This clonotype has more than one count but fewer than ten. The rearrangement joins TRBV7-2 to TRBJ2-7; D gene unclear. Trimming removed 1 base from V and 0 bases from J, with 16 bases in between. Germline lookup yields CDR1 SGHTA and CDR2 FQGNSA. This CDR3 contains 17 residues. The CDR3 is CASSLVYGGPFSYEQYV. CDR3 nucleotides: TGTGCCAGCAGCTTAGTGTACGGCGGCCCCTTCTCCTACGAGCAGTACGTC.

The chain joins TRBV12-3 or TRBV12-4 to TRBJ2-3; 8 bases match TRBD2. The CDR3 has 17 amino acids. Trimming cost V 6 bases and J 2 bases; bases outside gene matches: 13. CDR3 sequence: CASSLWASGRTTDTQYF. In nucleotides, the CDR3 is TGTGCCAGCAGCCTCTGGGCTAGCGGGCGAACCACAGATACGCAGTATTTT.

This clonotype was found many times. CDR3 DNA sequence: TGTGCCAGCAGCTTAGTGCGCCAGCCCCGAGAGACCCAGTACTTC. It yields the protein CASSLVRQPRETQYF. V is TRBV7-2 and J is TRBJ2-5; D unclear. From germline, CDR1 is SGHTA and CDR2 FQGNSA. V shed 1 base and J shed 4 bases, with 13 bases lying between them. The length of the CDR3 is 15 residues.

This clonotype was picked up a small number of times. This rearrangement joins TRBV7-9 to TRBJ2-5; 8 nucleotides align to TRBD2. Gene TRBJ2-7 matches the end of the DNA better, so the J call may be wrong. CDR1 is SEHNR and CDR2 is FQNEAQ in the germline V gene (reference sequence). This CDR3 region has 14 residues. DNA for the CDR3: TGTGCCAGCAGTTCTAGCGGGTCGGGTTACGAGCAGTACGTC. Residues: CASSSSGSGYEQYV.

The chain couples TRBV6-2 or TRBV6-3 to TRBJ2-5; the D is unclear. The CDR3 runs to 12 residues. Trimming stripped 8 bases from V and 5 bases from J, with 12 bases between. Germline CDR1 reads MNHEY; CDR2 reads SVGEGT. The CDR3 spells CASRWVPETQYF. The CDR3, as DNA: TGTGCCAGCCGCTGGGTGCCGGAGACCCAGTACTTC.

The rearrangement links TRBV6-6 to TRBJ1-2; D gene uncertain. The V end was cut by 2 bases, the J end by 6 bases, with 10 bases between. CDR1 MNHNY and CDR2 SVGAGI come from the germline V gene (reference sequence). The CDR3 consists of 13 residues. CDR3 sequence reads: CASSYDQVDGYTF. The CDR3 DNA reads TGTGCCAGCAGTTACGACCAGGTCGATGGCTACACCTTC.

The rearrangement joins TRBV20-1 to TRBJ2-3; D perhaps matches TRBD2 (6 bases). Trimming took off 4 bases at V and 4 bases at J, with 15 bases between the two ends. In germline, CDR1 is DFQATT, CDR2 SNEGSKA (reference sequence). The CDR3 is 14 amino acids. In nucleotides, the CDR3 is TGCAGTGCTATTAACGTCTGGGGGGCAGATACGCAGTATTTT. It yields the protein CSAINVWGADTQYF.

J is TRBJ2-3 and V is TRBV29-1; tentative D call: TRBD2 (5 bases). V lost 4 bases and J 0 bases, leaving 11 bases between the germline ends. Germline-derived CDR1 and CDR2 are SQVTM and ANQGSEA. CDR3 size: 14 residues. Here the CDR3 DNA reads TGCAGCGTTGGACTATCCTCTAGCACAGATACGCAGTATTTT. This encodes CSVGLSSSTDTQYF.

The chain recombines TRBV7-8 with TRBJ2-2; TRBD2 might be the D (6 bases). The V and J ends lost 7 bases and 7 bases respectively, with 25 bases between them. There are 17 residues in the CDR3. CDR1 SGHVS and CDR2 FQNEAQ come from the germline V gene. The CDR3 nucleotides are TGTGCCAGCACCTCCCGGGGAGGCGGAGAGAGTGTCGGGGAGCTGTTTTTT. Amino acids: CASTSRGGGESVGELFF.

This clonotype has a handful of counts. Here the CDR3 DNA reads TGTGCCAGCAGCTTAGCGACAGGGGGGATTCGGCCCCAGCATTTT. Protein product: CASSLATGGIRPQHF. The rearrangement joins TRBV7-2 to TRBJ1-5, with 9 bases lining up with TRBD1. J lost 9 bases, V lost 0 bases, and 6 bases had no gene match. CDR3 length: 15 amino acids. The germline V gene has CDR1 SGHTA and CDR2 FQGNSA.

This clonotype came up a few times. CDR3 loop: CASSFRKGSGEFQQYF. The DNA for the CDR3 is TGTGCCAGCAGTTTTAGGAAAGGTAGCGGGGAGTTTCAGCAGTACTTC. The rearrangement uses TRBV12-3 or TRBV12-4 and TRBJ2-5; TRBD2 matches at 8 bases. This CDR3 is 16 amino acids long. The V gene end was trimmed by 3 bases and the J gene end by 11 bases; junction bases not matched to a gene: 17.

This clonotype was observed a few times. The chain joins TRBV7-3 to TRBJ2-3; perhaps TRBD2 as D (5 bases). With 6 bases removed from V and 4 bases from J, the gap between germline ends came to 14 bases. This CDR3 has 14 residues. Germline V lookup: CDR1 SGHTA, CDR2 FQGTGA. The CDR3 sequence is CASSPRGAADTQYF. CDR3 DNA: TGTGCCAGCAGTCCTCGGGGAGCCGCAGATACGCAGTATTTT.